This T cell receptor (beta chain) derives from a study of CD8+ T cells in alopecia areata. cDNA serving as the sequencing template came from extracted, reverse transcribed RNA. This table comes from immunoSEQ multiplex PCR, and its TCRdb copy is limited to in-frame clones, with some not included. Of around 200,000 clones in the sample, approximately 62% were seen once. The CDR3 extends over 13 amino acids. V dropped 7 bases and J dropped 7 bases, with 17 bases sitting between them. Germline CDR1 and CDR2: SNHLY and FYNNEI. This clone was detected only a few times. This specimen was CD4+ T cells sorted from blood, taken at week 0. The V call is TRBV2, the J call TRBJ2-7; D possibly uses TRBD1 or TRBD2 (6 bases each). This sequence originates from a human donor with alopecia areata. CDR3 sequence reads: CASNKGGPLEQYF. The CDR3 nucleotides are TGTGCCAGCAATAAGGGGGGCCCACTGGAGCAGTACTTC.